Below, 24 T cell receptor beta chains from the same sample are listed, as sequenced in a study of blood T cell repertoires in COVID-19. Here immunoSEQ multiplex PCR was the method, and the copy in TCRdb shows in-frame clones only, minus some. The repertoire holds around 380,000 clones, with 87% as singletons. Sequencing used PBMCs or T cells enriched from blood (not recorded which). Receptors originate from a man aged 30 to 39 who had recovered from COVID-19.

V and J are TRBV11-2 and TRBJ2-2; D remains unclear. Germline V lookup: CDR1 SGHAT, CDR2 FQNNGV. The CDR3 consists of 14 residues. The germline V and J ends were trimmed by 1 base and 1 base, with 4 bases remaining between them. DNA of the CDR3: TGTGCCAGCAGCTTAGTTAGGAACACCGGGGAGCTGTTTTTT. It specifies CASSLVRNTGELFF.

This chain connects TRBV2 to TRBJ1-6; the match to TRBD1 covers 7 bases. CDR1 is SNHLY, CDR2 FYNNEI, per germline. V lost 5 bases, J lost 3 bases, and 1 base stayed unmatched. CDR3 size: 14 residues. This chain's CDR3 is CASSQGGYNSPLHF. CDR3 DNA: TGTGCCAGCAGTCAGGGGGGCTATAATTCACCCCTCCACTTT.

CDR3 residues: CASSSHSMNTEAFF. CDR3 sequence (DNA): TGTGCCAGCAGTTCCCATTCAATGAACACTGAAGCTTTCTTT. J is TRBJ1-1 and V is TRBV6-5; D is ambiguous. There are 14 residues in the CDR3. Trimming took 4 bases from V and 0 from J, leaving 9 bases between them. Germline V gene data show CDR1 as MNHEY and CDR2 as SVGAGI.

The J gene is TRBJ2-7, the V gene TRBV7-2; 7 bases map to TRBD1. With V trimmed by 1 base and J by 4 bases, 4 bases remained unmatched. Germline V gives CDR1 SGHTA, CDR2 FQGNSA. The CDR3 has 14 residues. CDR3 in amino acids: CASSLGARGYEQYF. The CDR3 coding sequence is TGTGCCAGCAGCTTAGGGGCCAGGGGGTACGAGCAGTACTTC. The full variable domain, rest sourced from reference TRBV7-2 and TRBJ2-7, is GAGVSQSPSNKVTEKGKDVELRCDPISGHTALYWYRQSLGQGLEFLIYFQGNSAPDKSGLPSDRFSAERTGGSVSTLTIQRTQQEDSAVYLCASSLGARGYEQYFGPGTRLTVT.

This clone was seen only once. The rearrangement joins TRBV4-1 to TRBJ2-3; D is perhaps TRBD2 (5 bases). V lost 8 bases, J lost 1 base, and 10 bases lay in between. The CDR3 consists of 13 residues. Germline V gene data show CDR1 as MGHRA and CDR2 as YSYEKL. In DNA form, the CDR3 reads TGCGCCAGCGGCTGGACTGGCACAGATACGCAGTATTTT. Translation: CASGWTGTDTQYF.

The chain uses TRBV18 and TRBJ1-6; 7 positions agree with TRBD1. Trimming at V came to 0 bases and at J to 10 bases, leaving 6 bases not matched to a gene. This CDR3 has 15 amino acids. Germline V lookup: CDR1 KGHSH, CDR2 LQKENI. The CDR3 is CASSPPGTDLSPLHF. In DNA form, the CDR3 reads TGTGCCAGCTCACCACCTGGGACAGATCTCTCACCCCTCCACTTT.

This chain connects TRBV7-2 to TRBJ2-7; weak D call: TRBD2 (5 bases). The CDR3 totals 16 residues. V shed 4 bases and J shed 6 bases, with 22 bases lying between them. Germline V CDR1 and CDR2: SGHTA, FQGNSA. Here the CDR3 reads CASSSRGWGRIGEQYF. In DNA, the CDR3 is TGTGCCAGCAGCTCCCGCGGGTGGGGAAGAATTGGCGAGCAGTACTTC.

The CDR3, as DNA: TGTGCCAGCTCCTCGCGTCCTAGCACAGATACGCAGTATTTT. This gives the protein CASSSRPSTDTQYF. This chain connects TRBV3-1 (or the pseudogene TRBV3-2) to TRBJ2-3; D uncertain. The germline V and J ends were trimmed by 8 bases and 0 bases, with 12 bases remaining between them. This CDR3 spans 14 amino acids. Germline CDR1 is LGHDT and CDR2 is YNNKEL (reference sequence).

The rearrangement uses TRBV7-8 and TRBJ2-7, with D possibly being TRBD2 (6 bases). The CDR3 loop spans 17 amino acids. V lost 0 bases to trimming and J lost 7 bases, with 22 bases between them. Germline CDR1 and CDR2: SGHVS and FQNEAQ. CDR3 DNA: TGTGCCAGCAGCTTAGCGGGGCCGGGGGACCGTAGGATGGAGCAGTACTTC. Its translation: CASSLAGPGDRRMEQYF.

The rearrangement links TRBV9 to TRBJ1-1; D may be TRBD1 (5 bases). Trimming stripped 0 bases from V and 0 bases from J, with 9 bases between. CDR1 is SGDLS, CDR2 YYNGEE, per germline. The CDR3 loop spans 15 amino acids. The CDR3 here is CASSVEGRVNTEAFF. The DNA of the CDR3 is TGTGCCAGCAGCGTAGAAGGCAGGGTGAACACTGAAGCTTTCTTT.

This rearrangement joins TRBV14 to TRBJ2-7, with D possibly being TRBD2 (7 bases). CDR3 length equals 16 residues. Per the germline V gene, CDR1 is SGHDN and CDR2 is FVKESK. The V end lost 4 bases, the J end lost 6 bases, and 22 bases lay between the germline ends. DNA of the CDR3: TGTGCCAGCAGCCGCTTGGGGACACTCTCTAGCGGCGAGCAGTACTTC. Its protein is CASSRLGTLSSGEQYF. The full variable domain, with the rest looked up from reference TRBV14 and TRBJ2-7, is EAGVTQFPSHSVIEKGQTVTLRCDPISGHDNLYWYRRVMGKEIKFLLHFVKESKQDESGMPNNRFLAERTGGTYSTLKVQPAELEDSGVYFCASSRLGTLSSGEQYFGPGTRLTVT.

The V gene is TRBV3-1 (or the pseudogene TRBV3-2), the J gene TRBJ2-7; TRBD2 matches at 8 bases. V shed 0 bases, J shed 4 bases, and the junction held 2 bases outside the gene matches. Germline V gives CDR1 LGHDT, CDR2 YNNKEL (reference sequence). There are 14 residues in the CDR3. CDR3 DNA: TGTGCCAGCAGCCAAGATTCTAGCGGGTACGAGCAGTACTTC. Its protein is CASSQDSSGYEQYF.

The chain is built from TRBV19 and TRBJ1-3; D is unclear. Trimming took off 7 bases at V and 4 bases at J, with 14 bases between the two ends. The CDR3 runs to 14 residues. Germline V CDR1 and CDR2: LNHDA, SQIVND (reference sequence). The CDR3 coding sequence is TGTGCCAGTACCACGACTGTTAGCGGAAACACCATATATTTT. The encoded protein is CASTTTVSGNTIYF. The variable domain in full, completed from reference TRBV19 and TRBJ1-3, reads DGGITQSPKYLFRKEGQNVTLSCEQNLNHDAMYWYRQDPGQGLRLIYYSQIVNDFQKGDIAEGYSVSREKKESFPLTVTSAQKNPTAFYLCASTTTVSGNTIYFGEGSWLTVV.

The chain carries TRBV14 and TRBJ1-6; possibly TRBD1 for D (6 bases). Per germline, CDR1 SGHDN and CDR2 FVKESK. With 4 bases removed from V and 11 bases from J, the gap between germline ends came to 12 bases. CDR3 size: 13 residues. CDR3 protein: CASSPQGGAPLHF. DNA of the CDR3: TGTGCCAGCAGCCCACAGGGAGGGGCACCCCTCCACTTT.

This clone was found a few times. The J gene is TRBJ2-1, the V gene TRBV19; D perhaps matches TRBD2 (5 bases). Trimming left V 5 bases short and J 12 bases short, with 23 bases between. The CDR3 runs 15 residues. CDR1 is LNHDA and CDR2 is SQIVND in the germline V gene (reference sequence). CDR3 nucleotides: TGTGCCAGTAGTCTCCCGGGATCTACCTCCCTACGGCAGTTCTTC. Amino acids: CASSLPGSTSLRQFF.

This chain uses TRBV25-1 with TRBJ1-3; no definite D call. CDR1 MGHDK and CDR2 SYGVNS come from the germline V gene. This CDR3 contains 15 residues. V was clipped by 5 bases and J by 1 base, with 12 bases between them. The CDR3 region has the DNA TGTGCCAGCAGTTTTGATGCTAGGTCTGGAAACACCATATATTTT. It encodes CASSFDARSGNTIYF.

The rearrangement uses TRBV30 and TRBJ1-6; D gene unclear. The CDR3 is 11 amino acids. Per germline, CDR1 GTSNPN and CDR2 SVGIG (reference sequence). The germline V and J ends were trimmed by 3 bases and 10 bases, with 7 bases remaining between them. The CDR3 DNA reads TGTGCCTGGAGGAGAGAATCACCCCTCCACTTT. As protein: CAWRRESPLHF.

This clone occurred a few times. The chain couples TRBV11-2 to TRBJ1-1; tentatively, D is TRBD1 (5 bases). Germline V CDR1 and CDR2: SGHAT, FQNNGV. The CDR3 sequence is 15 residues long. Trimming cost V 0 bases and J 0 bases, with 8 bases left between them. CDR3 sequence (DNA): TGTGCCAGCAGCTTAGATCCAGGGCTGAACACTGAAGCTTTCTTT. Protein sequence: CASSLDPGLNTEAFF.

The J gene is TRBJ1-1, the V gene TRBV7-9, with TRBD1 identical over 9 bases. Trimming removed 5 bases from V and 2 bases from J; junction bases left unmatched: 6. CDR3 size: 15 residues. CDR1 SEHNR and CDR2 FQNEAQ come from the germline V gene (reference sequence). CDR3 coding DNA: TGTGCCAGCAGCACGGGACAGGGTATCAACACTGAAGCTTTCTTT. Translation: CASSTGQGINTEAFF.

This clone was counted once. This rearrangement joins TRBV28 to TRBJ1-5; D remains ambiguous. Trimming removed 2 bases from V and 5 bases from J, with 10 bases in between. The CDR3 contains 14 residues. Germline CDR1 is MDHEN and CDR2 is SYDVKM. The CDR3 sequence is CASSLDRSYQPQHF. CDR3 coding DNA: TGTGCCAGCAGTTTAGATAGATCTTATCAGCCCCAGCATTTT.

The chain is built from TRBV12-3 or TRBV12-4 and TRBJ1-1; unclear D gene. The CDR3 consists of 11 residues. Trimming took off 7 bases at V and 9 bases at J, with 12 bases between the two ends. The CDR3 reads CASTPGIQAFF. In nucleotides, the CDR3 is TGTGCCAGCACTCCAGGAATCCAAGCTTTCTTT.

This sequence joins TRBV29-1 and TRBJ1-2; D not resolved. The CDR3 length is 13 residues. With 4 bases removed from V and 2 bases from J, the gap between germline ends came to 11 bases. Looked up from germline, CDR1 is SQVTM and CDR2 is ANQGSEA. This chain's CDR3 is CSVGEGKNYGYTF. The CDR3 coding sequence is TGCAGCGTTGGGGAGGGTAAAAACTATGGCTACACCTTC. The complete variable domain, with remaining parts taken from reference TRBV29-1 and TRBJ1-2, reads SAVISQKPSRDICQRGTSLTIQCQVDSQVTMMFWYRQQPGQSLTLIATANQGSEATYESGFVIDKFPISRPNLTFSTLTVSNMSPEDSSIYLCSVGEGKNYGYTFGSGTRLTVV.

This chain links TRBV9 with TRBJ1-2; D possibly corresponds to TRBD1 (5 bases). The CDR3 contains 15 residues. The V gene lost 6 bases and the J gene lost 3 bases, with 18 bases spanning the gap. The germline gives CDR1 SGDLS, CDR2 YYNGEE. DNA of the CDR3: TGTGCCAGCACCCTAGGGTCAGTCAGGGACTATGGCTACACCTTC. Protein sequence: CASTLGSVRDYGYTF. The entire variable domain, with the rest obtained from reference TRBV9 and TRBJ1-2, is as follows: DSGVTQTPKHLITATGQRVTLRCSPRSGDLSVYWYQQSLDQGLQFLIQYYNGEERAKGNILERFSAQQFPDLHSELNLSSLELGDSALYFCASTLGSVRDYGYTFGSGTRLTVV.

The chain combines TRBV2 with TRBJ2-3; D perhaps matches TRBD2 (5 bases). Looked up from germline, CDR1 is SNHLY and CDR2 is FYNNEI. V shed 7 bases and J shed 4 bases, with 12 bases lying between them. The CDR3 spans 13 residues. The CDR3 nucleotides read TGTGCCAGCACGCCAGCGAGGGCAGATACGCAGTATTTT. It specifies CASTPARADTQYF.